These 23 T cell receptor beta chains were all obtained from the same sample, sequenced in a study of blood T cell repertoires in COVID-19 (TCRdb year 2020). Receptor libraries were prepared by the immunoSEQ multiplex PCR assay. TCRdb mirrors the immuneACCESS table, restricted to in-frame sequences. Some clones are absent from its copies; in checked studies, under half trace to an unresolved V gene, and the reason for the others is unknown. Here the sample has approximately 320,000 clones; approximately 90% occur a single time. More than 8.5% of the sample is taken by the ten largest. Sequencing input: PBMCs or T cells enriched from blood (not recorded which). The receptors derive from a young woman who had recovered from COVID-19.

The chain recombines TRBV28 with TRBJ1-6; D unclear. The V and J ends lost 2 bases and 7 bases respectively, with 15 bases between them. Germline CDR1 and CDR2: MDHEN and SYDVKM. This CDR3 spans 16 amino acids. Written as DNA, the CDR3 is TGTGCCAGCAGTTTACTACGAGGGAGAGGGAATTCACCCCTCCACTTT. It specifies CASSLLRGRGNSPLHF.

CDR3 sequence: CASSLVGGQLSENTEAFF. The CDR3, as DNA: TGTGCCAGCAGCTTAGTTGGGGGACAGCTTTCAGAGAACACTGAAGCTTTCTTT. The chain links TRBV7-2 to TRBJ1-1; 7 nucleotides agree with TRBD1. V lost 1 base and J lost 1; bases outside the gene matches: 12. This CDR3 has 18 residues. The germline V gene encodes CDR1 SGHTA and CDR2 FQGNSA.

This sequence joins TRBV9 and TRBJ2-2; 15 bases align to TRBD2. From germline, CDR1 is SGDLS and CDR2 YYNGEE. J gave up 3 bases and V 4 bases, and 4 bases lay outside the gene matches. CDR3 size: 17 residues. CDR3 loop: CASSSGLAGGDTGELFF. The CDR3 coding sequence is TGTGCCAGCAGCTCGGGACTAGCGGGGGGTGACACCGGGGAGCTGTTTTTT.

The rearrangement joins TRBV2 to TRBJ2-1; weak D call: TRBD2 (5 bases). Trimming removed 6 bases at V and 0 bases at J, with 12 bases between. From germline, CDR1 is SNHLY and CDR2 FYNNEI. The CDR3 covers 15 residues. CDR3 sequence: CASRASRISYNEQFF. CDR3 sequence (DNA): TGTGCCAGCAGGGCTAGCAGAATCTCCTACAATGAGCAGTTCTTC.

The genes are TRBV2 and TRBJ1-1; tentative D call: TRBD1 (6 bases). Trimming stripped 0 bases from V and 12 bases from J, with 20 bases between. Germline V CDR1 and CDR2: SNHLY, FYNNEI. The length of the CDR3 is 15 residues. The chain's CDR3 is CASSEALGTGRGTFF. The CDR3, as DNA: TGTGCCAGCAGTGAAGCGCTTGGGACCGGGAGGGGGACTTTCTTT.

The genes are TRBV10-3 and TRBJ1-1; no clear D. V was trimmed by 6 bases and J by 3 bases, leaving 17 bases between them. The CDR3 spans 15 residues. The germline CDR1 and CDR2 sequences are ENHRY and SYGVKD. The CDR3 here is CAIRVTREIHTEAFF. Here the CDR3 DNA reads TGTGCCATCAGAGTTACTAGGGAGATACACACTGAAGCTTTCTTT.

V usage is TRBV7-2 and J usage is TRBJ2-5, with D perhaps matching TRBD2 (6 bases). Trimming took 0 bases from V and 9 from J, leaving 11 bases between them. CDR1 SGHTA and CDR2 FQGNSA come from the germline V gene. The CDR3 runs to 13 residues. CDR3 nucleotide sequence: TGTGCCAGCAGCTTAGCGGGACTGGGATCCCAGTACTTC. Protein: CASSLAGLGSQYF.

The genes are TRBV5-1 and TRBJ2-7; a weak D match, TRBD1 (5 bases). The CDR3 has 17 amino acids. The germline gives CDR1 SGHRS, CDR2 YFSETQ. V gave up 0 bases and J gave up 6 bases, with 22 bases separating them. This CDR3 is CASSLGQRNPSKSEQYF. CDR3 in DNA: TGCGCCAGCAGCTTGGGACAGCGCAACCCCTCAAAGTCCGAGCAGTACTTC.

This clone has only a few counts. The chain links TRBV11-2 to TRBJ2-7; a weak D match, TRBD1 (5 bases). CDR1 and CDR2 (germline): SGHAT, FQNNGV. This CDR3 is 14 amino acids long. V was pared by 2 bases and J by 0 bases, with 8 bases between. CDR3 sequence (DNA): TGTGCCAGCAGCTTATACCAGGGCTCCTACGAGCAGTACTTC. This translates into CASSLYQGSYEQYF.

This rearrangement joins TRBV27 to TRBJ1-2; D might be TRBD1 (6 bases). V lost 5 bases to trimming and J lost 4 bases, with 17 bases between them. This CDR3 comprises 15 residues. Per the germline V gene, CDR1 is MNHEY and CDR2 is SMNVEV (reference sequence). The chain's CDR3 is CASSQDSYSFYGYTF. In DNA, the CDR3 is TGTGCCAGCAGTCAGGACAGCTACTCGTTCTATGGCTACACCTTC.

This clone appeared once. This chain links TRBV5-6 with TRBJ1-3, with no clear D. CDR3 length: 15 residues. The ends were cut back, 3 bases at V and 8 bases at J, with 18 bases in the middle. Germline lookup yields CDR1 SGHDT and CDR2 YYEEEE. The CDR3 coding sequence is TGTGCCAGCAGCTCCATCTGGTCGCCAGTCGACACCATATATTTT. It is translated as CASSSIWSPVDTIYF.

This chain uses TRBV19 with TRBJ2-7; 8 positions match TRBD2. The CDR3 has 14 amino acids. Trimming at V came to 10 bases and at J to 2 bases, leaving 10 bases not matched to a gene. Germline-derived CDR1 and CDR2 are LNHDA and SQIVND (reference sequence). CDR3 loop: CATKTSGGPYEQYF. Written as DNA, the CDR3 is TGTGCCACCAAAACTAGCGGAGGGCCCTACGAGCAGTACTTC.

The V gene is TRBV6-4, the J gene TRBJ1-4; 7 nucleotides match TRBD1. Germline-derived CDR1 and CDR2 are MRHNA and SNTAGT. The CDR3 extends over 15 amino acids. V dropped 3 bases and J dropped 8; count of bases not matched to a gene: 9. This CDR3 reads CASSEGGTETEKLFF. The DNA of the CDR3 is TGTGCCAGCAGTGAAGGGGGGACAGAAACCGAAAAACTGTTTTTT.

J is TRBJ2-3 and V is TRBV6-5; 9 positions match TRBD2. Germline CDR1 MNHEY, CDR2 SVGAGI. The CDR3 contains 12 residues. The trim removed 10 bases at V and 7 bases at J, leaving 6 bases unmatched. CDR3 region: CATAGGRNTQYF. CDR3 sequence (DNA): TGTGCCACCGCGGGGGGGCGAAATACGCAGTATTTT.

This clone was recorded once. The chain employs TRBV11-3 and TRBJ2-1; 11 nucleotides line up with TRBD1. Germline CDR1 is SGHNT and CDR2 is YENEEA. CDR3 length: 15 amino acids. J gave up 6 bases and V 4 bases, and 5 bases lay outside the gene matches. CDR3 DNA: TGTGCCAGCAGCTATGCCGGGACAGGGGGCAATGAGCAGTTCTTC. Amino acid sequence: CASSYAGTGGNEQFF.

The V gene is TRBV19, the J gene TRBJ1-2, with no clear D. Per germline, CDR1 LNHDA and CDR2 SQIVND (reference sequence). V lost 10 bases, J lost 9 bases, and 12 bases lay in between. This CDR3 has 10 residues. CDR3 bases: TGTGCCACCTCCGGGTCGAGCTACACCTTC. It is translated as CATSGSSYTF.

This clone was counted between two and nine times. This chain joins TRBV6-5 and TRBJ2-7, with a weak D call TRBD2 (5 bases). This CDR3 has 15 residues. Germline CDR1 MNHEY, CDR2 SVGAGI. Trimming removed 8 bases from V and 2 bases from J, with 19 bases in between. The CDR3 is CASRGEASRPYEQYF. CDR3 sequence (DNA): TGTGCCAGCCGGGGTGAGGCTAGTCGGCCCTACGAGCAGTACTTC.

The chain employs TRBV6-2 or TRBV6-3 and TRBJ2-1, with D perhaps matching TRBD1 (6 bases). The V gene's germline CDR1 is MNHEY and CDR2 SVGEGT. This CDR3 region has 13 residues. The V gene lost 5 bases and the J gene lost 10 bases, with 15 bases spanning the gap. The CDR3 nucleotides are TGTGCCAGCAGTAATTTGGCCAGGGGAGAGCAGTTCTTC. It translates to CASSNLARGEQFF.

The rearrangement uses TRBV28 and TRBJ2-2, with a weak D call TRBD2 (7 bases). The V end lost 10 bases, the J end lost 0 bases, and 15 bases lay between the germline ends. Germline V gene sequence: CDR1 MDHEN, CDR2 SYDVKM. This CDR3 region has 15 residues. CDR3: CATGGGGANTGELFF. The DNA of the CDR3 is TGTGCCACCGGTGGCGGGGGCGCGAACACCGGGGAGCTGTTTTTT.

V gene TRBV5-1 combines with J gene TRBJ2-3; 15 bases map to TRBD2. This CDR3 has 17 amino acids. Germline lookup yields CDR1 SGHRS and CDR2 YFSETQ. V lost 4 bases to trimming and J lost 8 bases; unmatched junction nucleotides: 11. DNA of the CDR3: TGCGCCAGCAGCCCGGGACTAGCGGGGGGATCCGGGGGTACGCAGTATTTT. This codes for CASSPGLAGGSGGTQYF.

The chain combines TRBV7-3 with TRBJ2-3; 7 bases map to TRBD2. Trimming took 5 bases from V and 4 from J; bases not matched to a gene: 9. The CDR3 is 15 amino acids. Germline assignment: CDR1 SGHTA and CDR2 FQGTGA. In nucleotides, the CDR3 is TGTGCCAGCAGCGCGACGGCGGGAGAACCAGATACGCAGTATTTT. As protein: CASSATAGEPDTQYF. Together with reference TRBV7-3 and TRBJ2-3, the CDR3 gives the full variable domain: GAGVSQTPSNKVTEKGKYVELRCDPISGHTALYWYRQSLGQGPEFLIYFQGTGAADDSGLPNDRFFAVRPEGSVSTLKIQRTERGDSAVYLCASSATAGEPDTQYFGPGTRLTVL.

The rearrangement uses TRBV11-3 and TRBJ2-5; D is perhaps TRBD2 (5 bases). V gave up 1 base and J gave up 5 bases, with 14 bases separating them. The germline gives CDR1 SGHNT, CDR2 YENEEA. The CDR3 has 15 residues. The CDR3: CASSLADEPGETQYF. In DNA form, the CDR3 reads TGTGCCAGCAGCTTAGCAGACGAACCGGGGGAGACCCAGTACTTC.

This clone occurred many times. This sequence joins TRBV6-5 and TRBJ1-2, with TRBD1 matching over 7 bases. The V gene's germline CDR1 is MNHEY and CDR2 SVGAGI. The ends lost 1 base at V and 6 bases at J; junction bases unmatched: 11. The CDR3 length is 16 residues. The CDR3 is CASSYWRQGPSNGYTF. The CDR3 region has the DNA TGTGCCAGCAGTTACTGGCGACAGGGACCCTCCAATGGCTACACCTTC.